Presented here are 21 T cell receptor beta chains from one specimen sequenced in a study of blood T cells in healthy people across ages (dated by TCRdb to 2013 to 2016). Preparation of the library involved 5' RACE. Sequencing used an Illumina HiSeq 2500. A second PCR of roughly 7 to 11 cycles was performed with a sample-barcoded 5' primer and a J-beta primer mix. In-frame beta chains were kept once TCRdb had trimmed the public reads at Q25 with fastp and called clones with MiXCR. Rows merge per CDR3 protein into single entries with the most common DNA and genes. The sample has 650,000 to 800,000 distinct CDR3 sequences on record, around 50% of them singletons. Approximately 13% of the sample belongs to the ten largest clones. Input material: blood. Receptors were obtained from an elderly woman in good health.

The chain uses TRBV28 and TRBJ1-1; perhaps TRBD1 as D (5 bases). Germline lookup yields CDR1 MDHEN and CDR2 SYDVKM. The CDR3 extends over 17 amino acids. The V gene lost 6 bases and the J gene lost 4 bases, with 24 bases spanning the gap. CDR3 in DNA: TGTGCCAGCAGCTCCGGTGGGGCAGGTAAGAAAAGCACTGAAGCTTTCTTT. It codes for CASSSGGAGKKSTEAFF.

The table lists this clonotype with many counts. The rearrangement uses TRBV7-2 and TRBJ2-3, with D perhaps matching TRBD1 or TRBD2 (5 bases each). V lost 3 bases and J lost 8, with 24 bases in between. Germline-derived CDR1 and CDR2 are SGHTA and FQGNSA. This CDR3 is built from 17 residues. CDR3 sequence (DNA): TGTGCCAGCAGCTTGGGGCATGGGGCAGGCGGGCAGGCTACGCAGTATTTT. Encoded protein: CASSLGHGAGGQATQYF.

This clonotype has only a few counts. Since a much larger clone is just one base distant, this may be a read error. The chain combines TRBV4-2 with TRBJ2-1; D gene ambiguous. The J call is doubtful: the DNA matches TRBJ2-7 better. Germline-derived CDR1 and CDR2 are LGHNA and YNFKEQ. The CDR3 sequence is 15 residues long. CDR3 in DNA: TGTGCCAGCAGCCAAGATCGGCTCTCCTACAATGAGCAGTACTTC. It specifies CASSQDRLSYNEQYF.

This clonotype was detected many times. V gene TRBV5-1 combines with J gene TRBJ2-7; D is unresolved. The germline gives CDR1 SGHRS, CDR2 YFSETQ. Trimming took 5 bases from V and 5 from J, leaving 23 bases between them. The length of the CDR3 is 16 residues. The DNA for the CDR3 is TGCGCCAGCAGACCCACCGCTTCGACCAGGTGGGACGAGCAGTACTTC. It yields the protein CASRPTASTRWDEQYF.

This sequence joins TRBV6-2 or TRBV6-3 and TRBJ2-2; a possible D gene is TRBD2 (6 bases). Per germline, CDR1 MNHEY and CDR2 SVGEGT. V was trimmed by 5 bases and J by 1 base, leaving 14 bases between them. The CDR3 runs to 16 residues. Written as DNA, the CDR3 is TGTGCCAGCAGTGCCGGACGAGCGGGGAACACCGGGGAGCTGTTTTTT. This gives the protein CASSAGRAGNTGELFF.

Worth noting for this clonotype: Given a much more abundant clone one base away, this may be a read error. The chain couples TRBV4-1 to TRBJ2-1; D possibly corresponds to TRBD2 (5 bases). The DNA end is more similar to TRBJ2-7, so the J call may be wrong. Germline V gives CDR1 MGHRA, CDR2 YSYEKL. This CDR3 spans 15 amino acids. The chain's CDR3 is CASSQLEGSYNEQYF. The DNA for the CDR3 is TGCGCCAGCAGCCAACTAGAGGGCTCCTACAATGAGCAGTACTTC.

Concerning this clonotype itself: A clone one base away is much larger, so this may be a read error. The V and J genes are TRBV12-3 or TRBV12-4 and TRBJ2-5; 7 positions agree with TRBD2. V was pared by 5 bases and J by 5 bases, with 8 bases of the junction left unmatched. This CDR3 is built from 14 residues. The CDR3 DNA follows: TGTGCCAGCAGTGTACGCGGGAGTTGGGAGACCCAGTACTTC. Residues: CASSVRGSWETQYF.

This clonotype came up many times. The chain links TRBV29-1 to TRBJ2-7; 7 nucleotides match TRBD1. The CDR3 is 12 residues long. Germline-derived CDR1 and CDR2 are SQVTM and ANQGSEA. The J segment lost 2 bases and the V segment lost 6 bases, leaving 4 bases of the junction unmatched. The CDR3, as DNA: TGCAGCGTGAGGACAGGAGCCTACGAGCAGTACTTC. Its translation: CSVRTGAYEQYF.

The chain has TRBV27 and TRBJ1-6; D is possibly TRBD1 (5 bases). Trimming cost V 6 bases and J 1 base, with 16 bases left between them. The CDR3 length is 17 residues. Germline V gene lookup returns CDR1 MNHEY and CDR2 SMNVEV (reference sequence). The CDR3, as DNA: TGTGCCAGCAGCCGGGACCTCCCTAATTCCTATAATTCACCCCTCCACTTT. Translation: CASSRDLPNSYNSPLHF.

The chain has TRBV7-8 and TRBJ1-5, with D unclear. V was shortened by 5 bases and J by 7 bases, with 15 bases between the two germline ends. This CDR3 spans 14 amino acids. Germline CDR1 SGHVS, CDR2 FQNEAQ. Here the CDR3 DNA reads TGTGCCAGCAGCGAATTATGGGTATTACAGCCCCAGCATTTT. Protein sequence: CASSELWVLQPQHF.

This clonotype came up many times. The V gene is TRBV5-1, the J gene TRBJ2-2; D is tentatively TRBD1 or TRBD2 (5 bases each). The CDR3 is 15 amino acids. V was cut by 0 bases and J by 4 bases, with 10 bases left in between. Germline assignment: CDR1 SGHRS and CDR2 YFSETQ. The CDR3 protein is CASSLVERGTGELFF. DNA of the CDR3: TGCGCCAGCAGCTTGGTGGAGAGGGGCACCGGGGAGCTGTTTTTT.

This clonotype appeared a single time. A much larger clone lies one base from this, so it may be a read error. The rearrangement links TRBV6-2 or TRBV6-3 to TRBJ2-1; weak D call: TRBD1 (5 bases). The CDR3 totals 11 residues. Germline V CDR1 and CDR2: MNHEY, SVGEGT. With 8 bases removed from V and 4 bases from J, the gap between germline ends came to 6 bases. The CDR3 is CASGAYNEQFF. The CDR3 coding sequence is TGTGCCAGCGGGGCATACAATGAGCAGTTCTTC.

The V and J genes are TRBV20-1 and TRBJ1-2, with 7 bases that match TRBD1. This CDR3 region has 15 residues. J lost 4 bases, V lost 3 bases, and 11 bases had no gene match. Germline V CDR1 and CDR2: DFQATT, SNEGSKA (reference sequence). The CDR3 here is CSARTGTDSTYGYTF. In DNA, the CDR3 is TGCAGTGCTAGGACAGGGACAGACTCGACCTATGGCTACACCTTC.

The chain recombines TRBV7-9 with TRBJ1-2; no firm D call. Trimming stripped 6 bases from V and 1 base from J, with 12 bases between. The germline CDR1 and CDR2 sequences are SEHNR and FQNEAQ (reference sequence). CDR3 length: 14 amino acids. In DNA form, the CDR3 reads TGTGCCAGCAGTCGACCCGGGCTTAACTATGGCTACACCTTC. This gives the protein CASSRPGLNYGYTF.

This rearrangement joins TRBV4-1 to TRBJ2-5, with a possible D match to TRBD2 (6 bases). Germline V lookup: CDR1 MGHRA, CDR2 YSYEKL. V lost 1 base and J 3 bases, leaving 9 bases between the germline ends. CDR3 length: 14 residues. The chain's CDR3 is CASSQVGGEETQYF. The DNA of the CDR3 is TGCGCCAGCAGCCAAGTTGGAGGGGAAGAGACCCAGTACTTC.

This clonotype was seen many times. This chain joins TRBV6-6 and TRBJ2-3; 12 positions agree with TRBD2. Unmatched junction bases numbered 5, after V lost 5 bases and J lost 2 bases. Germline lookup yields CDR1 MNHNY and CDR2 SVGAGI (reference sequence). The length of the CDR3 is 16 residues. As DNA, the CDR3 is TGTGCCAGCAGTCGACTAGCGGGGGACTTCACAGATACGCAGTATTTT. It codes for CASSRLAGDFTDTQYF.

Concerning this clonotype: The junction departs from germline at one end; a sequencing error may be responsible. The genes are TRBV9 and TRBJ2-1, with 10 positions matching TRBD2. Germline V CDR1 and CDR2: SGDLS, YYNGEE. This CDR3 comprises 15 residues. The CDR3 DNA reads as TGTGCCAGCAGCGCACTAGCGGGGTATAACAATGGGCAGTTCTTC. Amino acid sequence: CASSALAGYNNGQFF.

This clonotype was detected once. This rearrangement joins TRBV7-2 to TRBJ2-3; D is perhaps TRBD1 (5 bases). Trimming shortened V by 5 bases and J by 6 bases, and 15 bases separated the two germline ends. Germline V gives CDR1 SGHTA, CDR2 FQGNSA. The CDR3 is 14 residues long. Here the CDR3 DNA reads TGTGCCAGCAGCCGTGTAAGGGGTTCCGATACGCAGTATTTT. This translates into CASSRVRGSDTQYF.

This chain joins TRBV12-3 or TRBV12-4 and TRBJ1-5, with a weak D call TRBD1 (5 bases). The CDR3 is 12 residues long. Trimming shortened V by 11 bases and J by 5 bases, and 13 bases separated the two germline ends. The CDR3 is CAGGDQDQPQHF. CDR3 sequence (DNA): TGTGCCGGGGGTGATCAAGATCAGCCCCAGCATTTT.

There are many counts of this clonotype. CDR3 in DNA: TGCGCCAGCAGCACGCTCAGCTCCTACAATGAGCAGTTCTTC. Protein: CASSTLSSYNEQFF. This chain uses TRBV5-1 with TRBJ2-1; D remains ambiguous. CDR3 size: 14 residues. Trimming stripped 4 bases from V and 0 bases from J, with 8 bases between. CDR1 and CDR2 from the germline V gene are SGHRS and YFSETQ. Combining the CDR3 with reference TRBV5-1 and TRBJ2-1 gives the whole variable domain KAGVTQTPRYLIKTRGQQVTLSCSPISGHRSVSWYQQTPGQGLQFLFEYFSETQRNKGNFPGRFSGRQFSNSRSEMNVSTLELGDSALYLCASSTLSSYNEQFFGPGTRLTVL.

In its sample, this clonotype was seen many times. The CDR3 is CAISGGANYGYTF. DNA of the CDR3: TGTGCCATCAGTGGAGGGGCCAACTATGGCTACACCTTC. The V and J genes are TRBV10-3 and TRBJ1-2, with TRBD1 as a possible D gene (5 bases). The CDR3 runs 13 residues. V gave up 4 bases and J gave up 2 bases, with 8 bases separating them. CDR1 ENHRY and CDR2 SYGVKD come from the germline V gene.